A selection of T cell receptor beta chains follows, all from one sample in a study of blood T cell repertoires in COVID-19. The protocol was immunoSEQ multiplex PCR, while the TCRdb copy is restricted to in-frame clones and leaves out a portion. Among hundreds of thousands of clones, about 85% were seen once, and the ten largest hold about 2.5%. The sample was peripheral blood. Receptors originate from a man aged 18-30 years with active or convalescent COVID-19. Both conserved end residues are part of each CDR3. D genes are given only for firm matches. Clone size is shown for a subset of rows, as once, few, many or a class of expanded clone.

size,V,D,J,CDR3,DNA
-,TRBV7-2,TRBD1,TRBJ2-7,CASSFSGTGGYEQYF,TGTGCCAGCAGCTTCTCTGGGACAGGGGGGTACGAGCAGTACTTC
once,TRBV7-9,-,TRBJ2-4,CASSPREIKNIQYF,TGTGCCAGCAGCCCCCGCGAGATAAAAAACATTCAGTACTTC
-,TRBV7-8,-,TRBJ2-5,CASSSRGRETQYF,TGTGCCAGCAGCTCAAGGGGAAGAGAGACCCAGTACTTC
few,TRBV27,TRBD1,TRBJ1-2,CASRTIGTGGFGYTF,TGTGCCAGCAGGACGATTGGGACAGGGGGTTTTGGCTACACCTTC
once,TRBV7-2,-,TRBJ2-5,CASSLRGGGEGEETQYF,TGTGCCAGCAGCTTAAGAGGAGGGGGCGAAGGGGAAGAGACCCAGTACTTC
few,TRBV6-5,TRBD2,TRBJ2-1,CASSYDAGGPNEQFF,TGTGCCAGCAGTTACGACGCGGGGGGCCCGAATGAGCAGTTCTTC
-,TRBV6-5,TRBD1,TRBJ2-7,CASRGTGTGGNEQYF,TGTGCCAGCAGGGGAACCGGGACAGGGGGCAACGAGCAGTACTTC
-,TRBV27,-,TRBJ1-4,CASSLSSGTHRIF,TGTGCCAGCAGTTTATCATCCGGGACTCACAGAATTTTT
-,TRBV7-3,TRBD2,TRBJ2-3,CASSLLAESTDTQYF,TGTGCCAGCAGCTTACTAGCGGAAAGCACAGATACGCAGTATTTT
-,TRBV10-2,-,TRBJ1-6,CASKQGNSPLHF,TGCGCCAGCAAACAGGGTAATTCACCCCTCCACTTT
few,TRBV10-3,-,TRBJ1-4,CAISESGGASEKLFF,TGTGCCATCAGTGAGTCAGGAGGGGCCAGTGAAAAACTGTTTTTT
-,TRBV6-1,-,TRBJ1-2,CASSEEQGDGYTF,TGTGCCAGCAGTGAAGAACAGGGTGATGGCTACACCTTC
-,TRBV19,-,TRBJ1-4,CASSPSLGRPDRLFF,TGTGCCAGTAGTCCCTCCCTGGGCAGGCCAGACAGACTGTTTTTT
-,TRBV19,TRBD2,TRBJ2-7,CASRGTSHYEQYF,TGTGCCAGTAGAGGGACTAGTCACTACGAGCAGTACTTC
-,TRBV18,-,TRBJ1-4,CASSPGVDEKLFF,TGTGCCAGCTCGCCCGGAGTCGATGAAAAACTGTTTTTT
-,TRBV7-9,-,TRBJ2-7,CASSLDTGYEQYF,TGTGCCAGCAGCTTAGATACAGGGTACGAGCAGTACTTC
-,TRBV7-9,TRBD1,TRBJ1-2,CASSSGGDRGKNYGYTF,TGTGCCAGCAGCTCCGGCGGGGACAGGGGGAAGAACTATGGCTACACCTTC
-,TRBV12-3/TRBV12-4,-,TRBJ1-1,CASSMQENTEAFF,TGTGCCAGCAGTATGCAGGAGAACACTGAAGCTTTCTTT
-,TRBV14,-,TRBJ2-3,CASSQVLGGTDTQYF,TGTGCCAGCAGCCAAGTACTAGGTGGCACAGATACGCAGTATTTT
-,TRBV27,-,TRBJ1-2,CASSPTTTPLDGYTF,TGTGCCAGCAGTCCGACTACCACGCCACTGGATGGCTACACCTTC
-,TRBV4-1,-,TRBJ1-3,CASSQVPGSGNTIYF,TGCGCCAGCAGCCAAGTTCCAGGCTCTGGAAACACCATATATTTT
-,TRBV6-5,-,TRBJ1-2,CASSQTGSSYGYTF,TGTGCCAGCAGTCAAACAGGGTCTTCCTATGGCTACACCTTC